This T cell receptor beta chain came from a study of cytomegalovirus exposure and HLA in healthy donors. Whole-study results and caveats: Rare TCR sequences dominated, though some public TCRs recurred in many donors. Later findings reportedly placed an Asian-associated ancestry cluster below the roughly 670-donor mean for N-insertions. CMV serostatus was the only immune exposure information that was available.

V was trimmed by 1 base and J by 10 bases, leaving 10 bases between them. Germline V gives CDR1 SEHNR, CDR2 FQNEAQ (reference sequence). The CDR3 has 12 residues. About this clone itself: Its antigen is as yet unknown.

The primer mix had 60 Vbeta and 13 Jbeta primers. Repertoires were generated with immunoSEQ multiplex PCR, while TCRdb's copy carries only in-frame clones and drops some. The sample has about 90,000 clones, about 87% seen once. The rearrangement joins TRBV7-9 to TRBJ1-1; possible D gene TRBD1, 5 bases. Sequenced input: PBMCs. This TCR came from a man aged 18 to 30 in good health and CMV-seronegative. The CDR3 protein is CASSLEGAGAFF. The CDR3 nucleotides are TGTGCCAGCAGCTTAGAAGGGGCTGGAGCTTTCTTT.